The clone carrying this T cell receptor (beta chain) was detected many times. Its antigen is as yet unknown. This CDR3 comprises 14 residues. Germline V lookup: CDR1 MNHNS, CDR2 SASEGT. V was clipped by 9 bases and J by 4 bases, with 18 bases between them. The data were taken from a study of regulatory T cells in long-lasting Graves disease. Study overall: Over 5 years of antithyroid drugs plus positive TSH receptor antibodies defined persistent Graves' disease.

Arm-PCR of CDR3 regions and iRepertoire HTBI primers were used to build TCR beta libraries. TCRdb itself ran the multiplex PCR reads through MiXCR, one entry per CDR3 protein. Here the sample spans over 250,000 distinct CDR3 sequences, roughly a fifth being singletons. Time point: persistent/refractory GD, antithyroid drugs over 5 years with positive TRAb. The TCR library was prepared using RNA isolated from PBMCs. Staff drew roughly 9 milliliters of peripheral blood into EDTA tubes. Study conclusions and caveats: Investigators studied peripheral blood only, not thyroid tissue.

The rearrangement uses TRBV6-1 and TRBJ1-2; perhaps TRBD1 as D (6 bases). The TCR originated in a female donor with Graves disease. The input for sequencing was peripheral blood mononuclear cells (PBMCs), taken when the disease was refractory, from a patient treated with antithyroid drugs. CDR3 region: CASAISGQIYGYTF. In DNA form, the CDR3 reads TGTGCCAGTGCTATCTCCGGACAGATCTATGGCTACACCTTC.